This record covers a single T cell receptor (beta chain). These data originate in a study of control samples from healthy donors and cancer patients. TCRdb's table, derived via immunoSEQ multiplex PCR, lists solely in-frame clones and lacks some. The data hold 77,000 or so clones, with 91% observed a single time. The TCR comes from a man under 40 in good health. The sample consisted of blood.

The CDR3 DNA reads as TGTGCCAGCAGCCAAGATAACAGGGGCCTACTTATGAACACTGAAGCTTTCTTT. This sequence encodes CASSQDNRGLLMNTEAFF. The V call is TRBV4-2, the J call TRBJ1-1, with 7 bases matching TRBD1. This CDR3 contains 18 residues. The V gene's germline CDR1 is LGHNA and CDR2 YNFKEQ. J was trimmed by 0 bases and V by 0 bases; bases with no gene match: 10.